This T cell receptor beta chain was found in a study of shared T cell receptors in the human thymus. Repertoires were generated with immunoSEQ multiplex PCR, while TCRdb's copy carries only in-frame clones and drops some. Counted here are about 660,000 clones, more than 75% occurring once; the ten biggest clones make up 0.008% to 0.011%. J gave up 4 bases and V 1 base, and 3 bases lay outside the gene matches. This CDR3 has 15 residues. Germline CDR1 and CDR2: LGHNA and YSLEER. This sample also appeared in a second study, on human thymus T cells. That paper states: Immunologically healthy infants in Finland undergoing congenital heart defect surgery were the donors. In corrective heart surgery, resections were taken, and these provided the thymus tissue. What related research reported was that thymic repertoires overlapped highly among unrelated individuals.

The chain carries TRBV4-3 and TRBJ2-1; TRBD2 matches 8 bases. The sample consisted of thymocytes. This clonotype was sampled from a boy under three years old with a congenital heart defect. CDR3 nucleotide sequence: TGCGCCAGCAGCCAAGTCCTAGCGGGTTACAATGAGCAGTTCTTC. Protein: CASSQVLAGYNEQFF.